One T cell receptor (beta chain) is described in this entry. Study processing details: From reference gene primer amplification, estimates of nucleated cell counts were derived. Generated by immunoSEQ multiplex PCR, the TCRdb table keeps only in-frame clones and is missing some. That table gives V, J and clone size, and the DNA gave D and trimming. This sample yields tens of thousands of clones, of which roughly 82% are seen a single time; 25% belongs to the top ten. Trimming cost V 5 bases and J 1 base; bases outside gene matches: 9. CDR1 and CDR2 (germline): SEHNR, FQNEAQ (reference sequence). CDR3 length: 16 residues. This sample is drawn from a study of blood T cell repertoires in COVID-19. Across the study: Whether acute or convalescent, the COVID-19 samples came from the United States, Italy and Spain. Sources were T cells, B-cell-depleted T cells, or PBMCs; the material itself was cDNA or gDNA.

The chain has TRBV7-9 and TRBJ1-1; TRBD1 aligns across 8 bases. This TCR came from a man aged 60 to 75 with acute or convalescent COVID-19. Sequencing was done on a sample of peripheral blood. CDR3 sequence: CASSLRQGRRNTEAFF. For the CDR3, the DNA is TGTGCCAGCAGCCTCCGACAGGGGAGGAGGAACACTGAAGCTTTCTTT.